A single sample gave rise to the 32 T cell receptor beta chains below, sequenced in a study of long-term antiretroviral therapy in people with HIV. It was version v3.0 of the immunoSEQ assay that was run at survey level. Measured with immunoSEQ multiplex PCR; TCRdb has only the in-frame clones, and not every one. There are around 15,000 clones in the sample; roughly 90% occur only once, and 12% lies in the top ten. The sample in question was unsorted PBMCs, obtained 0.7 years before starting antiretroviral therapy. The receptor source for this set is a man over 45 with HIV.

This chain links TRBV18 with TRBJ2-2; D gene unclear. Between the trimmed V and J ends, which lost 6 bases and 5 bases, there was a span of 13 bases. CDR3 length: 14 residues. CDR1 and CDR2 (germline): KGHSH, LQKENI. CDR3 bases: TGTGCCAGCTCCCAATCGGACGTGACCGGGGAGCTGTTTTTT. Its translation: CASSQSDVTGELFF. Variable domain in full (rest from reference TRBV18 and TRBJ2-2): NAGVMQNPRHLVRRRGQEARLRCSPMKGHSHVYWYRQLPEEGLKFMVYLQKENIIDESGMPKERFSAEFPKEGPSILRIQQVVRGDSAAYFCASSQSDVTGELFFGEGSRLTVL.

The V and J genes are TRBV19 and TRBJ1-5; 8 bases fit TRBD1. V lost 2 bases, J lost 4 bases, and 7 bases stayed unmatched. CDR3 length equals 16 residues. Germline values: CDR1 LNHDA, CDR2 SQIVND (reference sequence). CDR3 amino acids: CASSISRTGTNQPQHF. CDR3 nucleotide sequence: TGTGCCAGTAGTATATCCCGGACAGGGACTAATCAGCCCCAGCATTTT. The variable domain in full, completed from reference TRBV19 and TRBJ1-5, reads DGGITQSPKYLFRKEGQNVTLSCEQNLNHDAMYWYRQDPGQGLRLIYYSQIVNDFQKGDIAEGYSVSREKKESFPLTVTSAQKNPTAFYLCASSISRTGTNQPQHFGDGTRLSIL.

Here the CDR3 DNA reads TGTGCCAGCAGCCCAATAGACAGGGTGCGAAACTATGGCTACACCTTC. Protein product: CASSPIDRVRNYGYTF. This rearrangement joins TRBV7-9 to TRBJ1-2, with TRBD1 matching 7 bases. Germline trimming cut 5 bases from V and 2 bases from J; bases unmatched to any gene: 11. The CDR3 length is 16 residues. Germline assignment: CDR1 SEHNR and CDR2 FQNEAQ (reference sequence).

The chain recombines TRBV12-5 with TRBJ2-5; 7 bases match TRBD1. Losses at the gene ends were 2 bases for V and 4 bases for J; bases not matched to a gene: 10. The CDR3 contains 16 residues. The germline V gene has CDR1 LGHNT and CDR2 FRNRAP. The CDR3 nucleotides are TGTGCTAGTGGTTTGATCCGGACAGGATTGGGAGAGACCCAGTACTTC. Amino acids: CASGLIRTGLGETQYF.

The V call is TRBV28, the J call TRBJ1-5, with 7 nucleotides matching TRBD1. CDR3 length equals 13 residues. Germline assignment: CDR1 MDHEN and CDR2 SYDVKM. J gave up 7 bases and V 5 bases, and 5 bases lay outside the gene matches. CDR3 nucleotide sequence: TGTGCCAGCAGTCAGGGGGGATACCAGCCCCAGCATTTT. Translation gives CASSQGGYQPQHF.

This clone was recorded once. The V and J genes are TRBV5-1 and TRBJ1-2; no firm D call. Trimming cost V 2 bases and J 6 bases, with 14 bases left between them. This CDR3 region has 14 residues. Germline V lookup: CDR1 SGHRS, CDR2 YFSETQ. The CDR3 region has the DNA TGCGCCAGCAGCTTAGCTCCTGTGGCGGATGGCTACACCTTC. Translation gives CASSLAPVADGYTF.

V is TRBV5-1 and J is TRBJ2-5; no definite D call. The J call may not be correct, given that the DNA end is closer to TRBJ2-7. CDR3 size: 13 residues. Germline V gene data show CDR1 as SGHRS and CDR2 as YFSETQ. The CDR3 region is CASSSDTAYEQYF. CDR3 coding DNA: TGCGCCAGCAGCTCAGACACCGCCTACGAGCAGTACTTC.

V is TRBV5-6 and J is TRBJ1-2; D is undetermined. The CDR3 has 13 residues. V was cut by 4 bases and J by 9 bases, with 16 bases left in between. In germline, CDR1 is SGHDT, CDR2 YYEEEE. CDR3: CASSPVGFMSYTF. The CDR3 DNA sequence: TGTGCCAGCAGCCCAGTGGGTTTTATGAGCTACACCTTC.

For this clone: At one boundary the junction diverges from the germline segment, which might be a read error. The chain links TRBV4-3 to TRBJ2-7; TRBD1 might be the D (6 bases). The CDR3 consists of 16 residues. Germline V gene data show CDR1 as LGHNA and CDR2 as YSLEER. CDR3 nucleotides: TGCGCCAGCAGCCAAGTGTACAGGGTTCTCTCCGACGAGCAGTACTTC. Amino acid sequence: CASSQVYRVLSDEQYF.

This sequence joins TRBV18 and TRBJ1-1; a possible D gene is TRBD1 (6 bases). Germline V CDR1 and CDR2: KGHSH, LQKENI. The CDR3 loop spans 15 amino acids. Trimming removed 6 bases at V and 0 bases at J, with 14 bases between. The CDR3 reads CASSSTGQLNTEAFF. In nucleotides, the CDR3 is TGTGCCAGCTCTTCCACCGGACAGCTGAACACTGAAGCTTTCTTT.

The chain recombines TRBV4-1 with TRBJ2-7; 9 nucleotides align to TRBD1. Germline V gives CDR1 MGHRA, CDR2 YSYEKL. J lost 2 bases, V lost 4 bases, and 9 bases had no gene match. This CDR3 region has 16 residues. The CDR3 coding sequence is TGCGCCAGCAGCCTGAGACTGGACAGGGGCGCCTACGAGCAGTACTTC. It specifies CASSLRLDRGAYEQYF.

The chain joins TRBV10-1 to TRBJ2-3; D is undetermined. V lost 0 bases to trimming and J lost 6 bases, with 10 bases between them. In germline, CDR1 is WNHNN, CDR2 SYGVQD (reference sequence). The CDR3 contains 14 residues. CDR3 region: CASSESEAPDTQYF. CDR3 DNA sequence: TGCGCCAGCAGTGAGTCCGAGGCCCCGGATACGCAGTATTTT.

This chain connects TRBV6-5 to TRBJ2-2; possibly TRBD2 for D (6 bases). The CDR3 is 12 residues long. Germline lookup yields CDR1 MNHEY and CDR2 SVGAGI. V gave up 5 bases and J gave up 5 bases, with 6 bases separating them. CDR3 DNA sequence: TGTGCCAGCAGTCTAGCGACCGGGGAGCTGTTTTTT. The encoded protein is CASSLATGELFF.

This sequence joins TRBV6-5 and TRBJ1-1, with D possibly being TRBD1 (6 bases). Trimming stripped 4 bases from V and 8 bases from J, with 17 bases between. The CDR3 consists of 14 residues. Germline CDR1 MNHEY, CDR2 SVGAGI. Written as DNA, the CDR3 is TGTGCCAGCAGTTTTTCCCCAGGGGCTATAGAAGCTTTCTTT. Protein sequence: CASSFSPGAIEAFF.

The V call is TRBV7-2, the J call TRBJ2-3; 10 bases agree with TRBD2. Unmatched junction bases numbered 13, after V lost 5 bases and J lost 2 bases. The CDR3 runs 18 residues. Germline V gene lookup returns CDR1 SGHTA and CDR2 FQGNSA. The CDR3 DNA reads TGTGCCAGCAGCCCCTCGAGGACTAGCGGATTTCACACAGATACGCAGTATTTT. Translated: CASSPSRTSGFHTDTQYF.

This clone was detected only a few times. The V gene is TRBV5-5, the J gene TRBJ1-1; D is uncertain. The CDR3 has 14 residues. Trimming cost V 4 bases and J 0 bases, with 10 bases left between them. Germline loops: CDR1 SGHKS, CDR2 YYEKEE (reference sequence). Written as DNA, the CDR3 is TGTGCCAGCAGCCTGAGGTATATGAACACTGAAGCTTTCTTT. It encodes CASSLRYMNTEAFF.

The DNA for the CDR3 is TGTGCCAGCAGTTACACGGACGGCACAGATACGCAGTATTTT. Encoded protein: CASSYTDGTDTQYF. This chain connects TRBV6-5 to TRBJ2-3; D not resolved. The CDR3 contains 14 residues. V gave up 2 bases and J gave up 1 base, with 7 bases separating them. The germline CDR1 and CDR2 sequences are MNHEY and SVGAGI.

This chain connects TRBV2 to TRBJ2-5, with D possibly being TRBD2 (5 bases). The CDR3 sequence is 15 residues long. V lost 2 bases, J lost 5 bases, and 15 bases lay in between. CDR1 is SNHLY, CDR2 FYNNEI, per germline. The CDR3 is CASSEMGPGWETQYF. In DNA, the CDR3 is TGTGCCAGCAGTGAAATGGGCCCGGGGTGGGAGACCCAGTACTTC.

J is TRBJ1-1 and V is TRBV5-4; unclear D gene. Germline CDR1 reads SGHNT; CDR2 reads YYREEE (reference sequence). Trimming removed 4 bases at V and 11 bases at J, with 18 bases between. The CDR3 is 13 amino acids. The CDR3 DNA follows: TGTGCCAGCAGCCTCTCCCGCTCTGTAGAGGCTTTCTTT. Its protein is CASSLSRSVEAFF.

J is TRBJ2-2 and V is TRBV7-8; D possibly matches TRBD1 or TRBD2 (6 bases each). Trimming stripped 3 bases from V and 4 bases from J, with 12 bases between. CDR3 size: 15 residues. Per the germline V gene, CDR1 is SGHVS and CDR2 is FQNEAQ. The CDR3 sequence: CASSLGGAGTGELFF. CDR3 sequence (DNA): TGTGCCAGCAGCTTGGGGGGCGCGGGCACCGGGGAGCTGTTTTTT.

This chain links TRBV4-2 with TRBJ1-2; D remains ambiguous. Trimming cost V 4 bases and J 0 bases, with 9 bases left between them. CDR3 length: 14 amino acids. Germline V gene sequence: CDR1 LGHNA, CDR2 YNFKEQ. CDR3 region: CASSPGRTNYGYTF. The CDR3 bases are TGTGCCAGCAGCCCCGGGCGCACTAACTATGGCTACACCTTC.

This clone was recorded once. The genes are TRBV5-1 and TRBJ2-7; D is possibly TRBD2 (6 bases). Germline CDR1 SGHRS, CDR2 YFSETQ. This CDR3 comprises 15 residues. The ends were cut back, 2 bases at V and 1 base at J, with 13 bases in the middle. CDR3 bases: TGCGCCAGCAGCTTAGCGATGGGGGGATCCTACGAGCAGTACTTC. Its protein is CASSLAMGGSYEQYF.

The genes are TRBV23-1 and TRBJ1-1; D unclear. TRBV23-1 is an ORF for which the function is uncertain. V lost 6 bases, J lost 3 bases, and 14 bases lay in between. The length of the CDR3 is 14 residues. CDR3 DNA: TGCGCCAGCAGGGCCTGGGTCAGGTACACTGAAGCTTTCTTT. This encodes CASRAWVRYTEAFF.

The sample holds one count of this clone. V and J are TRBV5-1 and TRBJ1-1, with 8 bases that match TRBD1. Germline values: CDR1 SGHRS, CDR2 YFSETQ. CDR3 length: 16 residues. With V trimmed by 0 bases and J by 5 bases, 9 bases remained unmatched. The CDR3 nucleotides are TGCGCCAGCAGCTTGGGGACAGGGCTGTTAAAGACTGAAGCTTTCTTT. Translated: CASSLGTGLLKTEAFF.

This chain joins TRBV5-1 and TRBJ2-6, with D unresolved. V lost 0 bases to trimming and J lost 0 bases, with 13 bases between them. This CDR3 is built from 18 residues. Per germline, CDR1 SGHRS and CDR2 YFSETQ. The CDR3, as DNA: TGCGCCAGCAGCTTGGGTCACTCAATACTCTCTGGGGCCAACGTCCTGACTTTC. Translated, it gives CASSLGHSILSGANVLTF. The variable domain in full, completed from reference TRBV5-1 and TRBJ2-6, reads KAGVTQTPRYLIKTRGQQVTLSCSPISGHRSVSWYQQTPGQGLQFLFEYFSETQRNKGNFPGRFSGRQFSNSRSEMNVSTLELGDSALYLCASSLGHSILSGANVLTFGAGSRLTVL.

The rearrangement links TRBV6-5 to TRBJ1-4; D is uncertain. Between the trimmed V and J ends, which lost 8 bases and 0 bases, there was a span of 10 bases. Germline V gives CDR1 MNHEY, CDR2 SVGAGI. The CDR3 contains 14 residues. This CDR3 is CASRDSATNEKLFF. The CDR3 coding sequence is TGTGCCAGCCGAGATTCCGCAACTAATGAAAAACTGTTTTTT.

The chain links TRBV10-1 to TRBJ1-5; D remains unclear. This CDR3 is built from 13 residues. The V gene lost 2 bases and the J gene lost 2 bases, with 4 bases spanning the gap. Germline V gene lookup returns CDR1 WNHNN and CDR2 SYGVQD (reference sequence). The CDR3 coding sequence is TGCGCCAGCAGTGAGGCGGGCAATCAGCCCCAGCATTTT. The encoded protein is CASSEAGNQPQHF.

The CDR3 here is CASSQDPRGGARETQYF. Here the CDR3 DNA reads TGCGCCAGCAGCCAAGATCCCCGCGGGGGGGCCCGGGAGACCCAGTACTTC. V is TRBV4-3 and J is TRBJ2-5; 9 bases fit TRBD2. CDR1 and CDR2 (germline): LGHNA, YSLEER. This CDR3 region has 17 residues. After removal of 0 bases from V and 5 bases from J, the junction contained 10 bases not matched to a gene.

The chain has TRBV11-2 and TRBJ1-2; D not certain. V dropped 4 bases and J dropped 0 bases, with 12 bases sitting between them. The CDR3 consists of 15 residues. Germline values: CDR1 SGHAT, CDR2 FQNNGV. For the CDR3, the DNA is TGTGCCAGCAGCTACGGCACGTCTACTAACTATGGCTACACCTTC. Protein product: CASSYGTSTNYGYTF.

The rearrangement links TRBV28 to TRBJ1-5; 10 positions agree with TRBD1. Germline-derived CDR1 and CDR2 are MDHEN and SYDVKM. The CDR3 totals 17 residues. V lost 3 bases to trimming and J lost 5 bases; unmatched junction nucleotides: 10. This CDR3 is CASSLYLTGGRDQPQHF. CDR3 nucleotides: TGTGCCAGCAGTTTGTACTTGACAGGGGGCCGGGATCAGCCCCAGCATTTT.

The rearrangement links TRBV11-2 to TRBJ2-7; tentatively, D is TRBD1 (6 bases). The V gene's germline CDR1 is SGHAT and CDR2 FQNNGV. Trimming shortened V by 3 bases and J by 3 bases, and 12 bases separated the two germline ends. This CDR3 comprises 14 residues. The CDR3 DNA sequence: TGTGCCAGCAGCTTTGACAGGAAATTCTACGAGCAGTACTTC. It encodes CASSFDRKFYEQYF. Looking up the rest from reference TRBV11-2 and TRBJ2-7 gives the full variable domain: EAGVAQSPRYKIIEKRQSVAFWCNPISGHATLYWYQQILGQGPKLLIQFQNNGVVDDSQLPKDRFSAERLKGVDSTLKIQPAKLEDSAVYLCASSFDRKFYEQYFGPGTRLTVT.

CDR3 region: CSVLRPGQGIPYGYTF. For the CDR3, the DNA is TGCAGCGTATTGAGACCGGGACAGGGGATTCCCTATGGCTACACCTTC. V is TRBV29-1 and J is TRBJ1-2; 10 nucleotides match TRBD1. Germline V lookup: CDR1 SQVTM, CDR2 ANQGSEA. This CDR3 contains 16 residues. J lost 4 bases, V lost 6 bases, and 14 bases had no gene match.